Below, 6 T cell receptor beta chains from the same sample are listed, as sequenced in a study of long-term antiretroviral therapy in people with HIV. With survey level as its setting, the immunoSEQ assay was v3.0. Using immunoSEQ multiplex PCR, the repertoire was profiled, and TCRdb retains in-frame clones only, with some absent. Among tens of thousands of clones listed, 80% to 85% were seen once. The sample in question was unsorted PBMCs, obtained 0.2 years after starting antiretroviral therapy. The source of these receptors is a woman younger than 45 with HIV.

The chain couples TRBV7-9 to TRBJ2-3; perhaps D is TRBD1 or TRBD2 (5 bases each). Trimming took off 6 bases at V and 0 bases at J, with 19 bases between the two ends. CDR1 is SEHNR, CDR2 FQNEAQ, per germline (reference sequence). This CDR3 has 17 amino acids. The DNA of the CDR3 is TGTGCCAGCAGACCTCGGCCAGGGAGCTCTAGCACAGATACGCAGTATTTT. This codes for CASRPRPGSSSTDTQYF.

This clone was seen more than once but under ten times. The chain carries TRBV12-5 and TRBJ2-7, with 11 nucleotides matching TRBD1. The V gene end was trimmed by 5 bases and the J gene end by 4 bases; junction bases not matched to a gene: 16. The CDR3 is 18 residues long. CDR1 and CDR2 from the germline V gene are LGHNT and FRNRAP. Here the CDR3 DNA reads TGTGCTAGTGGTCCCTACTCGGGCGGGACAGGGGGACGGTACGAGCAGTACGTC. It translates to CASGPYSGGTGGRYEQYV.

The count of this clone is one. The V call is TRBV10-2, the J call TRBJ2-3, with D unclear. Germline V gene lookup returns CDR1 WSHSY and CDR2 SAAADI. Trimming pared 9 bases from V and 4 bases from J, leaving 8 bases between. The CDR3 is 11 amino acids. The CDR3 bases are TGCGCCAGTGCGGTGGCAGATACGCAGTATTTT. The encoded protein is CASAVADTQYF.

J is TRBJ2-3 and V is TRBV9; the D gene could be TRBD1 or TRBD2 (5 bases each). In germline, CDR1 is SGDLS, CDR2 YYNGEE. V was pared by 3 bases and J by 1 base, with 15 bases between. This CDR3 region has 16 residues. The CDR3 loop is CASSGTTGLGTDTQYF. In nucleotides, the CDR3 is TGTGCCAGCAGCGGAACCACGGGGCTCGGCACAGATACGCAGTATTTT.

The chain recombines TRBV15 with TRBJ1-5, with a possible D match to TRBD1 (5 bases). Trimming cost V 3 bases and J 7 bases, with 13 bases left between them. Germline CDR1 and CDR2: LNHNV and YYDKDF (reference sequence). This CDR3 is built from 14 residues. CDR3 bases: TGTGCCACCAGCAGTCCCGGAAGGGGACAGCCCCAGCATTTT. Its protein is CATSSPGRGQPQHF.

The genes are TRBV14 and TRBJ1-2; D call uncertain. The germline V and J ends were trimmed by 5 bases and 3 bases, with 22 bases remaining between them. The CDR3 runs 17 residues. CDR1 is SGHDN and CDR2 is FVKESK in the germline V gene. The CDR3 sequence: CASSATETGGFDYGYTF. The CDR3 DNA reads TGTGCCAGCAGCGCTACGGAGACCGGAGGGTTCGACTATGGCTACACCTTC.